Many counts were recorded for the clone carrying this T cell receptor beta chain. Documented treatment: roughly 20 received Ad26.COV2.S at low or high dose, single or two shots; about 5 received placebo; per-sample allocation not given. Following the first vaccine or placebo injection, samples were taken on day 63. The data belong to a study of Ad26.COV2.S vaccination and SARS-CoV-2 variants. Study summary: A participant enrolled in the COV1001 Ad26.COV2.S trial arm provided the sample. Once, or twice with 56 days between doses, Ad26.COV2.S was given intramuscularly.

This CDR3 has 14 residues. V dropped 4 bases and J dropped 6; count of bases not matched to a gene: 8. Germline V CDR1 and CDR2: SGHVS, FQNEAQ. Generated by immunoSEQ multiplex PCR, the TCRdb table keeps only in-frame clones and is missing some. The table has about 350,000 clones, approximately 86% seen once; the top ten hold about 11%. The receptor comes from a person between 18 and 60 years old who received the Ad26.COV2.S COVID-19 vaccine or a placebo. The V call is TRBV7-8, the J call TRBJ2-7; TRBD1 matches 8 bases. The sequences come from peripheral blood, collected in a trial of Ad26.COV2.S vaccine versus placebo. The CDR3 reads CASSSWQGAFEQYF. The DNA of the CDR3 is TGTGCCAGCAGCTCCTGGCAGGGGGCTTTCGAGCAGTACTTC.